Following are 18 T cell receptor beta chains from one sample sequenced in a study of cytomegalovirus exposure and HLA in healthy donors. PCR primers comprised 60 Vbeta and 13 Jbeta primers. Data came from immunoSEQ multiplex PCR; TCRdb stores just in-frame clones and leaves some out. The repertoire holds over 65,000 clones, about 68% seen once, with around 7% in the top ten. Sequencing used PBMCs. These receptors originate from a woman aged 50 to 65 in good health and CMV-seropositive.

The J gene is TRBJ2-3, the V gene TRBV29-1; TRBD2 matches at 8 bases. There are 14 residues in the CDR3. Trimming at V came to 3 bases and at J to 7 bases, leaving 9 bases not matched to a gene. Per the germline V gene, CDR1 is SQVTM and CDR2 is ANQGSEA. In nucleotides, the CDR3 is TGCAGCGTTGATTCACTAGCGGCCTACAATACGCAGTATTTT. It yields the protein CSVDSLAAYNTQYF.

This clone was seen only once. V gene TRBV7-6 combines with J gene TRBJ2-5; TRBD2 is a possible D gene (5 bases). Trimming took 5 bases from V and 4 from J, leaving 11 bases between them. The CDR3 has 13 amino acids. Germline assignment: CDR1 SGHVS and CDR2 FNYEAQ. CDR3 DNA sequence: TGTGCCAGCAGCCCCCCACGGGGAGAGACCCAGTACTTC. Translation: CASSPPRGETQYF.

The chain is built from TRBV5-4 and TRBJ2-2; TRBD2 matches 10 bases. V shed 1 base and J 5 bases; nucleotides not matched to a gene: 5. The CDR3 contains 16 residues. The germline V gene has CDR1 SGHNT and CDR2 YYREEE (reference sequence). For the CDR3, the DNA is TGTGCCAGCAGCTTGCAGCGGGGGGGCGGGACCGGGGAGCTGTTTTTT. Its protein is CASSLQRGGGTGELFF.

The rearrangement uses TRBV28 and TRBJ1-2; tentative D call: TRBD1 (5 bases). CDR3 length: 15 amino acids. Trimming shortened V by 1 base and J by 4 bases, and 13 bases separated the two germline ends. CDR1 and CDR2 from the germline V gene are MDHEN and SYDVKM. CDR3 region: CASSLSGQGGYGYTF. CDR3 DNA: TGTGCCAGCAGTTTATCAGGACAAGGCGGCTATGGCTACACCTTC.

This clone showed up just a few times. This chain connects TRBV19 to TRBJ2-3; D may be TRBD1 (6 bases). V gave up 5 bases and J gave up 8 bases, with 23 bases separating them. This CDR3 region has 16 residues. The germline V gene encodes CDR1 LNHDA and CDR2 SQIVND (reference sequence). The CDR3 protein is CASSLPGTIGVVTQYF. CDR3 DNA: TGTGCCAGTAGTCTCCCCGGGACAATCGGTGTAGTTACGCAGTATTTT.

This clone has just a few counts. The V and J genes are TRBV30 and TRBJ1-2; D perhaps matches TRBD1 (6 bases). The V and J ends lost 2 bases and 12 bases respectively, with 19 bases between them. Germline CDR1 GTSNPN, CDR2 SVGIG (reference sequence). This CDR3 is built from 13 residues. CDR3 in DNA: TGTGCCTGGAGTTTTAGGGGGACGGGGCCTGACACCTTC. It yields the protein CAWSFRGTGPDTF.

The rearrangement joins TRBV28 to TRBJ2-5; 9 positions match TRBD1. This CDR3 contains 20 residues. V lost 2 bases, J lost 3 bases, and 19 bases stayed unmatched. The germline V gene has CDR1 MDHEN and CDR2 SYDVKM. The CDR3 reads CASSLSEQGAQLVFEETQYF. DNA for the CDR3: TGTGCCAGCAGTTTAAGTGAACAGGGGGCGCAACTGGTTTTCGAAGAGACCCAGTACTTC. Based on the CDR3 plus reference TRBV28 and TRBJ2-5, the full variable domain is DVKVTQSSRYLVKRTGEKVFLECVQDMDHENMFWYRQDPGLGLRLIYFSYDVKMKEKGDIPEGYSVSREKKERFSLILESASTNQTSMYLCASSLSEQGAQLVFEETQYFGPGTRLLVL.

J is TRBJ1-2 and V is TRBV11-2; TRBD1 aligns across 10 bases. J was trimmed by 7 bases and V by 4 bases; bases with no gene match: 6. Germline lookup yields CDR1 SGHAT and CDR2 FQNNGV. This CDR3 is 14 amino acids long. CDR3: CASSYRTGGGGYTF. The DNA for the CDR3 is TGTGCCAGCAGCTATAGGACAGGGGGGGGTGGCTACACCTTC.

This clone occurred once. The chain employs TRBV27 and TRBJ2-5, with 8 nucleotides matching TRBD2. The CDR3 runs 15 residues. The trim removed 5 bases at V and 5 bases at J, leaving 10 bases unmatched. Per germline, CDR1 MNHEY and CDR2 SMNVEV (reference sequence). CDR3 residues: CASSTAGAPWETQYF. In DNA, the CDR3 is TGTGCCAGCAGTACAGCGGGGGCCCCTTGGGAGACCCAGTACTTC.

CDR3 protein: CASSLAPRVGETQYF. The CDR3 DNA follows: TGTGCCAGCAGCTTAGCTCCCAGGGTAGGAGAGACCCAGTACTTC. The chain couples TRBV7-3 to TRBJ2-5; TRBD1 is a possible D gene (5 bases). Germline V lookup: CDR1 SGHTA, CDR2 FQGTGA. The V gene lost 2 bases and the J gene lost 4 bases, with 14 bases spanning the gap. The CDR3 length is 15 residues.

J is TRBJ2-5 and V is TRBV12-5; the D is unclear. The CDR3 runs to 17 residues. The V and J ends lost 0 bases and 1 base respectively, with 15 bases between them. Germline V gene lookup returns CDR1 LGHNT and CDR2 FRNRAP. The CDR3 region has the DNA TGTGCTAGTGGTTTGGTTTCTACGGTTCGAGTCCAAGAGACCCAGTACTTC. Translating it yields CASGLVSTVRVQETQYF.

The chain recombines TRBV5-5 with TRBJ1-4; possible D gene TRBD1, 6 bases. CDR3 size: 13 residues. V was shortened by 4 bases and J by 7 bases, with 11 bases between the two germline ends. Germline CDR1 and CDR2: SGHKS and YYEKEE (reference sequence). The CDR3 region is CASSVGGGEKLFF. The CDR3 DNA reads TGTGCCAGCAGCGTAGGGGGGGGTGAAAAACTGTTTTTT.

This chain joins TRBV5-1 and TRBJ2-1; D not resolved. This CDR3 is built from 15 residues. The V end was cut by 2 bases, the J end by 1 base, with 10 bases between. The germline CDR1 and CDR2 sequences are SGHRS and YFSETQ. CDR3 DNA: TGCGCCAGCAGCTTCAGGCCCGGTTCCTACAATGAGCAGTTCTTC. Its translation: CASSFRPGSYNEQFF.

The rearrangement uses TRBV27 and TRBJ1-5, with 7 bases matching TRBD1. This CDR3 spans 14 amino acids. After removal of 6 bases from V and 4 bases from J, the junction contained 6 bases not matched to a gene. Germline V gene lookup returns CDR1 MNHEY and CDR2 SMNVEV (reference sequence). CDR3 amino acids: CASRGTVLNQPQHF. In DNA form, the CDR3 reads TGTGCCAGCAGGGGGACAGTACTGAATCAGCCCCAGCATTTT.

The chain links TRBV19 to TRBJ2-2, with unresolved D. V shed 1 base and J shed 4 bases, with 4 bases lying between them. Germline assignment: CDR1 LNHDA and CDR2 SQIVND (reference sequence). The CDR3 has 13 residues. The CDR3 region is CASSIGLTGELFF. CDR3 nucleotides: TGTGCCAGTAGTATAGGACTCACCGGGGAGCTGTTTTTT. The full variable domain, in which reference TRBV19 and TRBJ2-2 provide the parts outside the CDR3, is DGGITQSPKYLFRKEGQNVTLSCEQNLNHDAMYWYRQDPGQGLRLIYYSQIVNDFQKGDIAEGYSVSREKKESFPLTVTSAQKNPTAFYLCASSIGLTGELFFGEGSRLTVL.

The V call is TRBV12-1, the J call TRBJ2-1; the D call TRBD2 from the table was never checked on the DNA. TRBV12-1 is an annotated pseudogene. There are 16 residues in the CDR3. The CDR3 DNA is TGTGCCAGCAGCTCTATGACTAGCGGGAGCTACAATGAGCAGTTCTTC. The encoded protein is CASSSMTSGSYNEQFF.

This clone came up once. The chain couples TRBV5-1 to TRBJ2-5, with TRBD1 matching over 9 bases. The CDR3 is made up of 14 amino acids. Losses at the gene ends were 6 bases for V and 2 bases for J; bases not matched to a gene: 5. CDR1 is SGHRS and CDR2 is YFSETQ in the germline V gene. CDR3 residues: CASTPGQGQETQYF. CDR3 DNA: TGCGCCAGCACTCCGGGACAGGGACAAGAGACCCAGTACTTC.

Worth noting for this clone: At one boundary the junction diverges from the germline segment, which might be a read error. This sequence joins TRBV6-6 and TRBJ1-4, with D possibly being TRBD1 (6 bases). The length of the CDR3 is 14 residues. Germline values: CDR1 MNHNY, CDR2 SVGAGI (reference sequence). The CDR3 nucleotides are TGTGCCAGCCTCCGTGGGGGCACTAATGAAAAACCGTTTTTT. Its translation is CASLRGGTNEKPFF.